Below are 22 T cell receptor beta chains sequenced from a single sample in a study of T cell responses to AZD1222 COVID-19 vaccine. Clones were read by immunoSEQ multiplex PCR, and TCRdb kept only the in-frame ones, dropping some. This sample yields approximately 110,000 clones, of which just under 90% are seen a single time; approximately 4.8% belongs to the top ten. Specimen: peripheral blood, collected on day 0 of AZD1222 vaccination. Receptor source: an adult in good health.

The chain's CDR3 is CATSAWDKSSYEQYF. CDR3 coding DNA: TGTGCCACCAGTGCTTGGGACAAGAGCTCCTACGAGCAGTACTTC. The chain has TRBV24-1 and TRBJ2-7; the D gene is possibly TRBD1 (6 bases). Germline CDR1 and CDR2: KGHDR and SFDVKD. There are 15 residues in the CDR3. Trimming cost V 5 bases and J 0 bases, with 13 bases left between them.

The chain carries TRBV20-1 and TRBJ2-7; D is ambiguous. CDR3 length equals 11 residues. The germline gives CDR1 DFQATT, CDR2 SNEGSKA (reference sequence). V lost 7 bases and J 0 bases, leaving 7 bases between the germline ends. This CDR3 reads CSVRRSYEQYF. CDR3 DNA sequence: TGCAGTGTACGGCGCTCCTACGAGCAGTACTTC.

V gene TRBV28 combines with J gene TRBJ1-2; a possible D gene is TRBD1 (5 bases). V dropped 8 bases and J dropped 6 bases, with 19 bases sitting between them. Germline CDR1 and CDR2: MDHEN and SYDVKM. This CDR3 contains 14 residues. The DNA of the CDR3 is TGTGCCAGCGCTGGGGGGTGGGGTGCAGATGGCTACACCTTC. It translates to CASAGGWGADGYTF.

V gene TRBV28 combines with J gene TRBJ1-4; unclear D gene. The length of the CDR3 is 14 residues. Trimming pared 3 bases from V and 8 bases from J, leaving 13 bases between. Germline V gives CDR1 MDHEN, CDR2 SYDVKM. The CDR3 sequence: CASSFRQGKEKLFF. CDR3 nucleotide sequence: TGTGCCAGCAGTTTCCGTCAAGGGAAAGAAAAACTGTTTTTT.

This chain links TRBV27 with TRBJ2-1; the match to TRBD2 covers 8 bases. CDR1 and CDR2 from the germline V gene are MNHEY and SMNVEV (reference sequence). The CDR3 covers 15 residues. The junction had 9 bases not matched to a gene; V was cut back by 7 bases and J by 4 bases. CDR3 sequence: CASILSGSGYNEQFF. The DNA of the CDR3 is TGTGCCAGCATCCTAAGCGGGAGTGGGTACAATGAGCAGTTCTTC.

The V gene is TRBV19, the J gene TRBJ2-1, with 11 positions matching TRBD2. This CDR3 comprises 14 residues. Germline lookup yields CDR1 LNHDA and CDR2 SQIVND (reference sequence). Germline trimming cut 6 bases from V and 12 bases from J; bases unmatched to any gene: 10. The DNA of the CDR3 is TGTGCCAGTAGAAAAACTAGCGGGAGCAATTTGCAGTTCTTC. This codes for CASRKTSGSNLQFF.

The genes are TRBV7-9 and TRBJ1-2; D is ambiguous. The V end lost 5 bases, the J end lost 8 bases, and 21 bases lay between the germline ends. CDR3 length: 15 residues. Germline CDR1 and CDR2: SEHNR and FQNEAQ (reference sequence). The CDR3 coding sequence is TGTGCCAGCAGCCCCCCGCCTGAGCAGCGGACCGGCTACACCTTC. This encodes CASSPPPEQRTGYTF.

The chain carries TRBV6-5 and TRBJ2-1, with 7 bases that match TRBD1. The length of the CDR3 is 14 residues. The germline CDR1 and CDR2 sequences are MNHEY and SVGAGI. Unmatched junction bases numbered 10, after V lost 5 bases and J lost 9 bases. CDR3: CASSLGQDLGEQFF. CDR3 nucleotides: TGTGCCAGCAGTCTCGGACAGGATTTAGGTGAGCAGTTCTTC.

This clone was observed a handful of times. The V call is TRBV2, the J call TRBJ1-5; D not certain. The CDR3 extends over 15 amino acids. V lost 6 bases and J 1 base, leaving 13 bases between the germline ends. Looked up from germline, CDR1 is SNHLY and CDR2 is FYNNEI. The CDR3 sequence: CASRAIKRSNQPQHF. In DNA form, the CDR3 reads TGTGCCAGCAGGGCGATAAAAAGAAGCAATCAGCCCCAGCATTTT.

The chain recombines TRBV10-3 with TRBJ1-3; tentative D call: TRBD1 (5 bases). V was trimmed by 1 base and J by 2 bases, leaving 12 bases between them. From germline, CDR1 is ENHRY and CDR2 SYGVKD. The CDR3 covers 16 residues. The CDR3 coding sequence is TGTGCCATCAGTGAGTACGGGACCGTGCCTGGAAACACCATATATTTT. As protein: CAISEYGTVPGNTIYF.

The chain is built from TRBV6-5 and TRBJ2-4, with D possibly being TRBD1 (6 bases). The CDR3 length is 14 residues. Germline V CDR1 and CDR2: MNHEY, SVGAGI. Trimming removed 10 bases from V and 9 bases from J, with 22 bases in between. CDR3 in DNA: TGTGCCACTGGACAGATCTCAGGTGGGACCATTCAGTACTTC. The encoded protein is CATGQISGGTIQYF.

This clone appeared once. CDR3 sequence (DNA): TGTGCCAGCAGCGTTATGGGTGATTACACCTTC. Its translation: CASSVMGDYTF. The J gene is TRBJ1-2, the V gene TRBV9; D remains unclear. This CDR3 has 11 residues. Germline-derived CDR1 and CDR2 are SGDLS and YYNGEE. The V and J ends lost 2 bases and 11 bases respectively, with 10 bases between them.

CDR3: CASSEAGSGGNQPQHF. For the CDR3, the DNA is TGTGCCAGCAGTGAAGCAGGCTCAGGGGGCAATCAGCCCCAGCATTTT. V gene TRBV2 combines with J gene TRBJ1-5; tentatively, D is TRBD1 (6 bases). CDR3 length: 16 amino acids. Germline V gene sequence: CDR1 SNHLY, CDR2 FYNNEI. The V end lost 0 bases, the J end lost 2 bases, and 11 bases lay between the germline ends.

The rearrangement uses TRBV14 and TRBJ1-2; D might be TRBD1 (5 bases). V was shortened by 0 bases and J by 7 bases, with 9 bases between the two germline ends. Germline V gene data show CDR1 as SGHDN and CDR2 as FVKESK. This CDR3 contains 13 residues. DNA of the CDR3: TGTGCCAGCAGCCAAGAGGGGGGTCGTGGCTACACCTTC. Translation gives CASSQEGGRGYTF.

V gene TRBV5-8 combines with J gene TRBJ1-2, with TRBD1 identical over 7 bases. The CDR3 is made up of 16 amino acids. V gave up 4 bases and J gave up 4 bases; unmatched junction bases: 13. Germline assignment: CDR1 SGHTS and CDR2 YDEGEE. The CDR3 sequence: CASSARQGRGTYGYTF. The CDR3 DNA is TGTGCCAGCAGCGCAAGACAGGGAAGGGGGACCTATGGCTACACCTTC.

The chain recombines TRBV7-8 with TRBJ2-6; no clear D gene. The CDR3 runs 18 residues. Per germline, CDR1 SGHVS and CDR2 FQNEAQ. V was trimmed by 2 bases and J by 0 bases, leaving 14 bases between them. Here the CDR3 reads CASSLFTGPISGANVLTF. The CDR3 nucleotides read TGTGCCAGCAGCTTATTTACGGGTCCGATCTCTGGGGCCAACGTCCTGACTTTC.

V gene TRBV9 combines with J gene TRBJ2-1; 9 positions match TRBD2. Germline lookup yields CDR1 SGDLS and CDR2 YYNGEE. J was trimmed by 8 bases and V by 0 bases; bases with no gene match: 9. The CDR3 loop spans 16 amino acids. CDR3 nucleotide sequence: TGTGCCAGCAGCGTAGGACCCGGCGGGGGGGCCTATGAGCAGTTCTTC. It encodes CASSVGPGGGAYEQFF. The full variable domain, its missing parts supplied by reference TRBV9 and TRBJ2-1, is DSGVTQTPKHLITATGQRVTLRCSPRSGDLSVYWYQQSLDQGLQFLIQYYNGEERAKGNILERFSAQQFPDLHSELNLSSLELGDSALYFCASSVGPGGGAYEQFFGPGTRLTVL.

This chain connects TRBV5-6 to TRBJ2-5; weak D call: TRBD1 (5 bases). CDR3 length equals 15 residues. Germline lookup yields CDR1 SGHDT and CDR2 YYEEEE. Trimming removed 0 bases at V and 5 bases at J, with 14 bases between. CDR3 in amino acids: CASSLVGQVRETQYF. In DNA, the CDR3 is TGTGCCAGCAGCTTGGTGGGGCAAGTTCGGGAGACCCAGTACTTC. The variable domain in full, completed from reference TRBV5-6 and TRBJ2-5, reads DAGVTQSPTHLIKTRGQQVTLRCSPKSGHDTVSWYQQALGQGPQFIFQYYEEEERQRGNFPDRFSGHQFPNYSSELNVNALLLGDSALYLCASSLVGQVRETQYFGPGTRLLVL.

This clone was detected only once. DNA of the CDR3: TGTGCCAGTACCACGACTAGCGGGGTCTACGAGCAGTACTTC. Translation: CASTTTSGVYEQYF. The V and J genes are TRBV19 and TRBJ2-7, with 11 nucleotides matching TRBD2. Trimming at V came to 7 bases and at J to 3 bases, leaving 5 bases not matched to a gene. The CDR3 is 14 residues long. Germline V gene lookup returns CDR1 LNHDA and CDR2 SQIVND (reference sequence).

This clone was recorded once. The chain is built from TRBV27 and TRBJ2-7; D may be TRBD1 or TRBD2 (5 bases each). V lost 2 bases to trimming and J lost 0 bases, with 11 bases between them. The germline V gene encodes CDR1 MNHEY and CDR2 SMNVEV (reference sequence). The length of the CDR3 is 15 residues. The CDR3 spells CASSLVGESSYEQYF. The CDR3 DNA reads as TGTGCCAGCAGTTTAGTGGGGGAAAGCTCCTACGAGCAGTACTTC.

The rearrangement links TRBV19 to TRBJ1-4; D call uncertain. Trimming shortened V by 7 bases and J by 8 bases, and 14 bases separated the two germline ends. The germline CDR1 and CDR2 sequences are LNHDA and SQIVND (reference sequence). This CDR3 has 13 residues. The CDR3 bases are TGTGCCAGTATGGTGCCGGAGGGAGAAAAACTGTTTTTT. It encodes CASMVPEGEKLFF.

The CDR3 region is CASSELVQGAGYTF. The CDR3 DNA sequence: TGTGCCAGCAGTGAACTGGTGCAGGGGGCCGGCTACACCTTC. This chain links TRBV2 with TRBJ1-2; 8 nucleotides match TRBD1. The CDR3 is 14 residues long. V lost 2 bases and J lost 8; bases outside the gene matches: 7. Germline assignment: CDR1 SNHLY and CDR2 FYNNEI.